This entry lists 16 T cell receptor beta chains sequenced from one sample in a study of identical twins. Each CDR3 protein is one row after TCRdb ran MiXCR on the 5' RACE reads. The data show 500,000 to 600,000 distinct CDR3 sequences, under 25% seen once. The same specimen was also included in a second study, on T cells expressing NK-cell markers.

Sequencing was done on a sample of CD4+ T cells sorted from blood. Receptors originate from a woman aged 18-29 years in good health.

The rearrangement joins TRBV9 to TRBJ2-7; D is ambiguous. This CDR3 comprises 14 residues. Germline loops: CDR1 SGDLS, CDR2 YYNGEE. V was shortened by 2 bases and J by 8 bases, with 17 bases between the two germline ends. The CDR3: CASSVPPPPTQQYF. CDR3 bases: TGTGCCAGCAGCGTGCCGCCTCCGCCCACCCAGCAGTACTTC.

V usage is TRBV20-1 and J usage is TRBJ1-2, with 9 nucleotides matching TRBD1. The CDR3 has 15 amino acids. From germline, CDR1 is DFQATT and CDR2 SNEGSKA (reference sequence). J was trimmed by 0 bases and V by 5 bases; bases with no gene match: 7. The CDR3 DNA reads TGCAGTGCTGTCAGAGGACAGGGGACTAACTATGGCTACACCTTC. This codes for CSAVRGQGTNYGYTF.

The chain employs TRBV6-1 and TRBJ2-2; 8 positions match TRBD1. The CDR3 is made up of 15 amino acids. Per germline, CDR1 MNHNS and CDR2 SASEGT. After removal of 7 bases from V and 5 bases from J, the junction contained 9 bases not matched to a gene. The CDR3 here is CASNRDRSGTGELFF. In nucleotides, the CDR3 is TGTGCCAGCAACAGGGACAGGTCGGGAACCGGGGAGCTGTTTTTT.

This clonotype came up a few times. The chain combines TRBV11-2 with TRBJ2-1; possibly TRBD1 for D (6 bases). The CDR3 extends over 14 amino acids. V dropped 5 bases and J dropped 4 bases, with 12 bases sitting between them. Germline V gene lookup returns CDR1 SGHAT and CDR2 FQNNGV. CDR3 DNA: TGTGCCAGCAGCCAGGCGACAGGTTACAATGAGCAGTTCTTC. Translating it yields CASSQATGYNEQFF.

This clonotype occurred many times. The chain combines TRBV6-4 with TRBJ1-1; D remains ambiguous. This CDR3 comprises 13 residues. Between the trimmed V and J ends, which lost 3 bases and 4 bases, there was a span of 9 bases. Germline values: CDR1 MRHNA, CDR2 SNTAGT. CDR3 amino acids: CASSDGRGTEAFF. CDR3 DNA sequence: TGTGCCAGCAGTGATGGGAGAGGCACTGAAGCTTTCTTT.

This chain connects TRBV27 to TRBJ1-2; D gene uncertain. The CDR3 is 13 amino acids. V was trimmed by 11 bases and J by 9 bases, leaving 22 bases between them. Looked up from germline, CDR1 is MNHEY and CDR2 is SMNVEV (reference sequence). The CDR3 sequence is CASGTVDYERYTF. DNA for the CDR3: TGTGCCTCAGGCACAGTCGACTATGAGCGCTACACCTTC.

This clonotype was recorded a few times. The chain links TRBV20-1 to TRBJ2-1; D unresolved. Germline CDR1 DFQATT, CDR2 SNEGSKA (reference sequence). V lost 3 bases and J 6 bases, leaving 9 bases between the germline ends. There are 12 residues in the CDR3. The CDR3 protein is CSASRSSNEQFF. DNA of the CDR3: TGCAGTGCTAGTCGCAGTAGCAATGAGCAGTTCTTC.

This chain links TRBV20-1 with TRBJ2-1, with D possibly being TRBD1 or TRBD2 (5 bases each). The V and J ends lost 2 bases and 2 bases respectively, with 10 bases between them. The CDR3 sequence is 14 residues long. Per germline, CDR1 DFQATT and CDR2 SNEGSKA (reference sequence). The CDR3 is CSARQGSAYNEQFF. In DNA form, the CDR3 reads TGCAGTGCTAGACAGGGTAGCGCCTACAATGAGCAGTTCTTC.

This clonotype showed up just a few times. The chain links TRBV6-1 to TRBJ2-6, with unresolved D. The CDR3 is 15 amino acids. Trimming removed 7 bases at V and 0 bases at J, with 10 bases between. Germline CDR1 reads MNHNS; CDR2 reads SASEGT. The DNA of the CDR3 is TGTGCCAGCATACGCCTAGACTCTGGGGCCAACGTCCTGACTTTC. Encoded protein: CASIRLDSGANVLTF.

The chain carries TRBV6-1 and TRBJ1-3; D is ambiguous. This CDR3 is 13 amino acids long. Trimming stripped 1 base from V and 5 bases from J, with 6 bases between. Germline CDR1 reads MNHNS; CDR2 reads SASEGT. The CDR3 sequence is CASSEVNRNTIYF. In nucleotides, the CDR3 is TGTGCCAGCAGTGAAGTGAATCGAAACACCATATATTTT.

This clonotype was counted between two and nine times. V gene TRBV20-1 combines with J gene TRBJ2-5, with 10 bases that match TRBD2. Germline-derived CDR1 and CDR2 are DFQATT and SNEGSKA (reference sequence). The CDR3 loop spans 14 amino acids. V lost 6 bases and J lost 4; bases outside the gene matches: 8. The CDR3 bases are TGCAGTGCCTCCACTAGCGGGACCATAGAGACCCAGTACTTC. Protein sequence: CSASTSGTIETQYF.

The chain has TRBV18 and TRBJ2-7; 9 bases map to TRBD2. Germline V gene data show CDR1 as KGHSH and CDR2 as LQKENI. The CDR3 loop spans 15 amino acids. J was trimmed by 3 bases and V by 4 bases; bases with no gene match: 7. The CDR3 protein is CASSRSGAGGYEQYF. The CDR3 nucleotides read TGTGCCAGCTCACGGTCCGGAGCGGGAGGCTACGAGCAGTACTTC. Full variable domain (missing parts from reference TRBV18 and TRBJ2-7): NAGVMQNPRHLVRRRGQEARLRCSPMKGHSHVYWYRQLPEEGLKFMVYLQKENIIDESGMPKERFSAEFPKEGPSILRIQQVVRGDSAAYFCASSRSGAGGYEQYFGPGTRLTVT.

This clonotype was recorded a few times. The chain joins TRBV25-1 to TRBJ2-5; no reliable D call. The V end was cut by 3 bases, the J end by 1 base, with 6 bases between. Germline V lookup: CDR1 MGHDK, CDR2 SYGVNS. The CDR3 runs 13 residues. The CDR3 coding sequence is TGTGCCAGCAGTGAGGCCCGCCAAGAGACCCAGTACTTC. Translated, it gives CASSEARQETQYF.

The chain couples TRBV7-6 to TRBJ2-7; D may be TRBD1 (6 bases). Germline V gene lookup returns CDR1 SGHVS and CDR2 FNYEAQ. V shed 4 bases and J shed 2 bases, with 12 bases lying between them. This CDR3 is 14 amino acids long. CDR3 nucleotides: TGTGCCAGCAGCTGGACAGCAAATACCTACGAGCAGTACTTC. Translation: CASSWTANTYEQYF.

The chain couples TRBV11-2 to TRBJ2-1, with 8 bases matching TRBD1. J was trimmed by 3 bases and V by 1 base; bases with no gene match: 5. Germline assignment: CDR1 SGHAT and CDR2 FQNNGV. The length of the CDR3 is 16 residues. CDR3 loop: CASSLVPGQVYNEQFF. CDR3 sequence (DNA): TGTGCCAGCAGCTTAGTTCCGGGACAGGTCTACAATGAGCAGTTCTTC.

The J gene is TRBJ2-5, the V gene TRBV20-1; possibly TRBD1 or TRBD2 for D (5 bases each). Germline assignment: CDR1 DFQATT and CDR2 SNEGSKA (reference sequence). The CDR3 is made up of 13 amino acids. The CDR3 DNA reads TGCAGAGCTCCGGGACCCCGGGGAGAGACCCAGTACTTC. It yields the protein CRAPGPRGETQYF.